Sequencing of this T cell receptor (beta chain) was carried out in a study of CD8+ T cells in alopecia areata. Overall study findings and caveats: Numerous expanded lesional clones remained in scalp and blood during tofacitinib.

Investigators isolated RNA and reverse transcribed it into cDNA to act as the sequencing template. Here immunoSEQ multiplex PCR was the method, and the copy in TCRdb shows in-frame clones only, minus some. Of 98,000 or so clones detected, roughly 64% appear once; the ten largest clones hold about 16%. CDR1 is LGHNA and CDR2 is YSLEER in the germline V gene. The V and J ends lost 1 base and 7 bases respectively, with 23 bases between them. The CDR3 sequence is 18 residues long. Turning to this clone: Its matching antigen is unknown.

Treatment in this sample: oral pan-JAK inhibitor, 5-10 mg twice daily. The V gene is TRBV4-3, the J gene TRBJ2-1; no firm D call. This clonotype originated in a human donor with alopecia areata. The material was CD8+ T cells sorted from blood, obtained at week 4, from a patient treated with tofacitinib. This chain's CDR3 is CASSQGAYRATVDNEQFF. The CDR3 nucleotides are TGCGCCAGCAGCCAAGGGGCCTACCGGGCCACGGTGGATAATGAGCAGTTCTTC.